Described below is a single T cell receptor (beta chain) sequence and its context. This specimen comes from a study of technical replicates of blood from a handful of donors. The CDR3 runs 15 residues. After removal of 6 bases from V and 5 bases from J, the junction contained 8 bases not matched to a gene. The germline V gene encodes CDR1 MNHEY and CDR2 SVGAGI. Only in-frame clones appear in the TCRdb table, and some are missing; sequencing was by immunoSEQ multiplex PCR. The sample yields roughly 85,000 clones, 85% to 95% seen once. The chain recombines TRBV6-5 with TRBJ1-5; 9 positions agree with TRBD1. The sample comprised T cells isolated from PBMCs. This receptor was identified in a human donor in good health. For the CDR3, the DNA is TGTGCCAGCAGGCCCCTGACAGGGGGATATCAGCCCCAGCATTTT. Translation gives CASRPLTGGYQPQHF.